The T cell receptor beta chain under discussion was sequenced for a study of blood T cell repertoires in COVID-19. Across the whole study: Collection of acute and convalescent COVID-19 samples took place in the United States, Italy and Spain.

This CDR3 comprises 12 residues. Germline V gene sequence: CDR1 KGHSH, CDR2 LQKENI. V was pared by 4 bases and J by 3 bases, with 6 bases between. Generated by immunoSEQ multiplex PCR, the TCRdb table keeps only in-frame clones and is missing some. The sample has roughly 300,000 clones, more than 70% seen once. What was sequenced was peripheral blood. The J gene is TRBJ1-1, the V gene TRBV18; no clear D gene. This TCR came from a man aged 18 to 29 who had recovered from COVID-19. The CDR3 bases are TGTGCCAGCTCACAGAGGGACACTGAAGCTTTCTTT. Protein sequence: CASSQRDTEAFF.